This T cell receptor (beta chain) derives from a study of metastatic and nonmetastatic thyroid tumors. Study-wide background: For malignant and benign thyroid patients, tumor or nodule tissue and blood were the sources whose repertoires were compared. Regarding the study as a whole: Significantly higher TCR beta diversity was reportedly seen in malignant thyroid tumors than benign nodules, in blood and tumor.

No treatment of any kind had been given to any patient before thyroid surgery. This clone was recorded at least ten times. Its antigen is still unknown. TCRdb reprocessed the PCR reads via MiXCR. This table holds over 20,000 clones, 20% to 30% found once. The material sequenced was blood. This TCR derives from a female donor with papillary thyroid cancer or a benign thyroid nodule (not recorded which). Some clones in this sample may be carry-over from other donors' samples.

The CDR3 DNA reads TGTGCCAGCAGCCAAGGGGAACGGATACCCTATGGCTACACCTTC. It yields the protein CASSQGERIPYGYTF. The chain couples TRBV4-2 to TRBJ1-2; D ambiguous. Per the germline V gene, CDR1 is LGHNA and CDR2 is YNFKEQ. V shed 1 base and J shed 4 bases, with 13 bases lying between them. The CDR3 sequence is 15 residues long.